The clone carrying this TCR beta chain was counted between two and nine times. What it recognizes is unknown. Most PBMC samples had roughly 0.45 ug input DNA in six replicates. Assay: immunoSEQ multiplex PCR; the TCRdb copy retains only in-frame clones and omits some. This sample has 72,000 or so clones; 86% occur once, and the top ten carry 2.5% to 3%. The sample belongs to a study of neoadjuvant anti-PD-1 for oral cavity cancer. Study summary: Patients mostly received three to four biweekly nivolumab doses at 3 mg/kg before surgery. Findings and caveats of the study: Pretreatment Treg/Th17 ratio correlated inversely with post-treatment tumor clonality.

Time point denoted: after neoadjuvant nivolumab, at surgical resection. These oral cavity squamous cell carcinomas were HPV-negative and locally advanced. The V gene's germline CDR1 is MNHEY and CDR2 SMNVEV (reference sequence). This CDR3 is 14 amino acids long. Trimming took off 1 base at V and 9 bases at J, with 13 bases between the two ends. The starting material was PBMCs, obtained after nivolumab (anti-PD-1) treatment. The chain carries TRBV27 and TRBJ2-1; unclear D gene. The sequence was obtained from a person aged 40-85 years with oral cavity squamous cell carcinoma. The CDR3 protein is CASSLYPVGSEQFF. In nucleotides, the CDR3 is TGTGCCAGCAGTTTATATCCCGTAGGTAGTGAGCAGTTCTTC.